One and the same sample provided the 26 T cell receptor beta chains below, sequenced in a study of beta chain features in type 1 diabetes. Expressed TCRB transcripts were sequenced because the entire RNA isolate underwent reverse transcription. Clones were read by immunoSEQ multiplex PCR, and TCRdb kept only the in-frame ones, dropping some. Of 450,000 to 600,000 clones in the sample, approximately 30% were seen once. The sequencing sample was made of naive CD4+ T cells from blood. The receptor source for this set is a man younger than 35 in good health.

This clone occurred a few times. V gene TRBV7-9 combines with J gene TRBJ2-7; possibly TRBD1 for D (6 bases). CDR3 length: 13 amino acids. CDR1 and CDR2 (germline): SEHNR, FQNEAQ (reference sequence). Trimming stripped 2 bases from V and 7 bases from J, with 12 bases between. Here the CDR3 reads CASSLLPGDEQYF. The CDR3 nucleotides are TGTGCCAGCAGCTTATTGCCAGGGGATGAGCAGTACTTC.

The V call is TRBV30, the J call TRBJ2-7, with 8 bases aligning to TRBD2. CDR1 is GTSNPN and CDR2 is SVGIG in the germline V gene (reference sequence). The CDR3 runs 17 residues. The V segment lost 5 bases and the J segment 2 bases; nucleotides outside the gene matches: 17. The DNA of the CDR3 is TGTGCCTGGGACCCCGGCCTAGCGGGTCCCGCCCCCTACGAGCAGTACTTC. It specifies CAWDPGLAGPAPYEQYF.

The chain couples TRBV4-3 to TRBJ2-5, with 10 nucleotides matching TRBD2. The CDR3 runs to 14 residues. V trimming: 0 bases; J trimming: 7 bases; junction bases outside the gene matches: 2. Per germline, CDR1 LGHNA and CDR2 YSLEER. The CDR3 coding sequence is TGCGCCAGCAGCCAAGAAACTAGCGGGACGACCCAGTACTTC. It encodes CASSQETSGTTQYF.

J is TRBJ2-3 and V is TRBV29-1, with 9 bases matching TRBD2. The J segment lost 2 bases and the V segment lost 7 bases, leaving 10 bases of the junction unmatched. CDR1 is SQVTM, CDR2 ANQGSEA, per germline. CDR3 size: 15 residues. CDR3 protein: CSANLAGELTDTQYF. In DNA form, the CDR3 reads TGCAGCGCCAACTTAGCGGGAGAGCTCACAGATACGCAGTATTTT.

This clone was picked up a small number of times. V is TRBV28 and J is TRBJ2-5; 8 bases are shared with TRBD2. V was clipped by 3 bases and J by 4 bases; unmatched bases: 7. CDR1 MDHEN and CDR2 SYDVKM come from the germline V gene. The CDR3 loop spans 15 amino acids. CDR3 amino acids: CASSFRTSLGETQYF. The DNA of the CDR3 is TGTGCCAGCAGTTTCCGGACTAGCTTGGGAGAGACCCAGTACTTC.

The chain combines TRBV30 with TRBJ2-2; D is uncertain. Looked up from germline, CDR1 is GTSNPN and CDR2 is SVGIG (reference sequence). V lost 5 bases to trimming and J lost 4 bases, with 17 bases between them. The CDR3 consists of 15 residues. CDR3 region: CAWDFPGPGTGELFF. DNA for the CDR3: TGTGCCTGGGATTTCCCCGGCCCAGGCACCGGGGAGCTGTTTTTT.

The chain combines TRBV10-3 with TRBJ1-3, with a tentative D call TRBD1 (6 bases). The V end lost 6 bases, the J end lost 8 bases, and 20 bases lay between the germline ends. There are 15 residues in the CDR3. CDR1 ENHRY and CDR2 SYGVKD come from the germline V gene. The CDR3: CAISRNPDSLHTIYF. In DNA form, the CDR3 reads TGTGCCATCAGCCGTAACCCGGACAGCTTGCACACCATATATTTT.

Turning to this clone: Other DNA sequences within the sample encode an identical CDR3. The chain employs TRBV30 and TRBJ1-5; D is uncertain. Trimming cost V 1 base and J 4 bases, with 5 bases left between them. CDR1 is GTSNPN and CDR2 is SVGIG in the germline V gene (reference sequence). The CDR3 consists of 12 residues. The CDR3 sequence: CAWSGGNQPQHF. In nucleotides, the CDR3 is TGTGCCTGGAGTGGAGGGAATCAGCCCCAGCATTTT.

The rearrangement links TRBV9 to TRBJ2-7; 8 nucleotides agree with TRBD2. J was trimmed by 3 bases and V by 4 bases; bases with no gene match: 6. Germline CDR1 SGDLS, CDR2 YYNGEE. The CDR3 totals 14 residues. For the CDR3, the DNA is TGTGCCAGCAGCTCCGGACTAGCCTACTACGAGCAGTACTTC. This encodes CASSSGLAYYEQYF.

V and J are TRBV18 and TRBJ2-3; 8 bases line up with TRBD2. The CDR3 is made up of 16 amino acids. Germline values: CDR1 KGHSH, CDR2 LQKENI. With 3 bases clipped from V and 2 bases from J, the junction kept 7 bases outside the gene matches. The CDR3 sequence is CASSPSGTRITDTQYF. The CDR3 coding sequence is TGTGCCAGCTCACCGTCCGGGACTAGGATCACAGATACGCAGTATTTT.

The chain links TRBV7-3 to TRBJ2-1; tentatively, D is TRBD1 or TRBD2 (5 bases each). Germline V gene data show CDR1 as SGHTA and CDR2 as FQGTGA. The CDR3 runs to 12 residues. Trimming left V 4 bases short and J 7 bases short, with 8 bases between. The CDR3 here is CASSSGGNEQFF. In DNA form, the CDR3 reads TGTGCCAGCAGCTCTGGGGGTAATGAGCAGTTCTTC. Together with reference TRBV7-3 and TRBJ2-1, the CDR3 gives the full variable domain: GAGVSQTPSNKVTEKGKYVELRCDPISGHTALYWYRQSLGQGPEFLIYFQGTGAADDSGLPNDRFFAVRPEGSVSTLKIQRTERGDSAVYLCASSSGGNEQFFGPGTRLTVL.

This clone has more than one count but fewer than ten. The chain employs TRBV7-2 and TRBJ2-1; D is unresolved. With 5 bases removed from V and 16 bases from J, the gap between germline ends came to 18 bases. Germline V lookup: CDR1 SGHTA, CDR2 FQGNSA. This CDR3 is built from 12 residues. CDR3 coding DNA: TGTGCCAGCAGCGACGGCCGGAACTTTGCCTTCTTC. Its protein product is CASSDGRNFAFF.

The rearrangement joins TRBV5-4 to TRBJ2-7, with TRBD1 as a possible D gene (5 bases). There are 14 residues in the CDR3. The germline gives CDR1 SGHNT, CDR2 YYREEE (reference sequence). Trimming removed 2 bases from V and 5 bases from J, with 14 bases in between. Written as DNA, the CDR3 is TGTGCCAGCAGCTTCCAGGGCGTCAAGGACGAGCAGTACTTC. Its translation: CASSFQGVKDEQYF.

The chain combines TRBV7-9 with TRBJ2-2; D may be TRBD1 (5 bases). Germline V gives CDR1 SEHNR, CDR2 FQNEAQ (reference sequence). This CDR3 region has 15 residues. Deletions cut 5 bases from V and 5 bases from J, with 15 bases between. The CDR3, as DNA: TGTGCCAGCAGCCAGGCCAGGGTCAGGACCGGGGAGCTGTTTTTT. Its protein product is CASSQARVRTGELFF.

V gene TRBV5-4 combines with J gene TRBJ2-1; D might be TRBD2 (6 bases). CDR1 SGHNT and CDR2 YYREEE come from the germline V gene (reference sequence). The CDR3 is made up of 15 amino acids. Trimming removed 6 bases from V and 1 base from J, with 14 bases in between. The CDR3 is CASISQGGSYNEQFF. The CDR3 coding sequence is TGTGCCAGCATTAGCCAGGGAGGATCCTACAATGAGCAGTTCTTC.

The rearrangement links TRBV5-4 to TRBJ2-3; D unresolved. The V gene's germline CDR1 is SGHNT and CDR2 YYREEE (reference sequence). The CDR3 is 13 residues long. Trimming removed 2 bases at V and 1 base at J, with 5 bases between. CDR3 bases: TGTGCCAGCAGCTTCCAGGGCACAGATACGCAGTATTTT. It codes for CASSFQGTDTQYF.

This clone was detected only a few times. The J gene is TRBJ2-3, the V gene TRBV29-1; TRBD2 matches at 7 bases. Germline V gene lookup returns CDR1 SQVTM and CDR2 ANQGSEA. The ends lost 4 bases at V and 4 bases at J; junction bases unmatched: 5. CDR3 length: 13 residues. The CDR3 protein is CSVAGLGSDTQYF. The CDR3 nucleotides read TGCAGCGTTGCCGGACTAGGATCAGATACGCAGTATTTT.

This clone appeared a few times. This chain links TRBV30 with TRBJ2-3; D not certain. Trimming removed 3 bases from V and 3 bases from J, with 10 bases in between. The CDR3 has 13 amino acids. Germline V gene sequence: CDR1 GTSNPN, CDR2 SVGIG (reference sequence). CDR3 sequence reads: CAWRQKETDTQYF. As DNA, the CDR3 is TGTGCCTGGAGACAAAAGGAAACAGATACGCAGTATTTT. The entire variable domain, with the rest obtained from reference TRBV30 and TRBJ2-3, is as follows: SQTIHQWPATLVQPVGSPLSLECTVEGTSNPNLYWYRQAAGRGLQLLFYSVGIGQISSEVPQNLSASRPQDRQFILSSKKLLLSDSGFYLCAWRQKETDTQYFGPGTRLTVL.

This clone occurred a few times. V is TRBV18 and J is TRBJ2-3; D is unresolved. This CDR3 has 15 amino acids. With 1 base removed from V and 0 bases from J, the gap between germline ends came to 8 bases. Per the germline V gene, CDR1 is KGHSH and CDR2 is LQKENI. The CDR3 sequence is CASSPRETSTDTQYF. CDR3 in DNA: TGTGCCAGCTCACCACGCGAGACTAGCACAGATACGCAGTATTTT.

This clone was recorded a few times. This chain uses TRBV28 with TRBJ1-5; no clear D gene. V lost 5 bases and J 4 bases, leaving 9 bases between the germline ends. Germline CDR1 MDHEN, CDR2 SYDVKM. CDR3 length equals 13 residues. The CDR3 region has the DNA TGTGCCAGCAGTACGGTTGAGAATCAGCCCCAGCATTTT. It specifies CASSTVENQPQHF.

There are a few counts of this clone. The CDR3 spells CASSPLTRDNEQFF. The CDR3 DNA sequence: TGTGCCAGCTCACCCCTTACACGAGACAATGAGCAGTTCTTC. The gene calls are TRBV18 and TRBJ2-1, with D unclear. Per the germline V gene, CDR1 is KGHSH and CDR2 is LQKENI. The V and J ends lost 3 bases and 5 bases respectively, with 11 bases between them. The CDR3 runs to 14 residues.

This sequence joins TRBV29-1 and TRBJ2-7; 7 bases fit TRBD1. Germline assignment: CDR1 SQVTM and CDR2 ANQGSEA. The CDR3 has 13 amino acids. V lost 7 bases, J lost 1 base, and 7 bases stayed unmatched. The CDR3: CSATGALSYEQYF. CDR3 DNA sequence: TGCAGCGCTACAGGGGCCCTATCCTACGAGCAGTACTTC.

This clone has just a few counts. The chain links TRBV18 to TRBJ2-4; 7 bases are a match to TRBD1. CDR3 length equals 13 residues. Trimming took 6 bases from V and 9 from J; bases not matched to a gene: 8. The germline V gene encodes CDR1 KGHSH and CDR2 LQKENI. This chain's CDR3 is CASSHDREGIQYF. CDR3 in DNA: TGTGCCAGCTCCCACGACAGGGAAGGCATTCAGTACTTC.

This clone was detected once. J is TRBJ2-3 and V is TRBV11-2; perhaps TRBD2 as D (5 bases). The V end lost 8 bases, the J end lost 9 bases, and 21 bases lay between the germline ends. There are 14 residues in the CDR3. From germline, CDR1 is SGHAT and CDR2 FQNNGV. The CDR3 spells CASEPGLRLRTQYF. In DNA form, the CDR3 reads TGTGCCAGCGAGCCCGGACTCCGGTTGAGGACGCAGTATTTT.

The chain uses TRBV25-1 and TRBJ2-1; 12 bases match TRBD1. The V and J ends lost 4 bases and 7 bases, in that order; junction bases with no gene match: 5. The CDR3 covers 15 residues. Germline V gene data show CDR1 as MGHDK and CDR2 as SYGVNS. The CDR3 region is CASSGGQGARNEQFF. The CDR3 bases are TGTGCCAGCAGTGGGGGACAGGGGGCGCGAAATGAGCAGTTCTTC.

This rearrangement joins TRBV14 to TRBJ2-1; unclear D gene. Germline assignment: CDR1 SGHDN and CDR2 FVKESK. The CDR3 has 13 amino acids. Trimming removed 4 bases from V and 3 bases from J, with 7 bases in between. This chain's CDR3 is CASSLTLYNEQFF. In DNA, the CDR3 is TGTGCCAGCAGCCTAACTCTCTACAATGAGCAGTTCTTC.